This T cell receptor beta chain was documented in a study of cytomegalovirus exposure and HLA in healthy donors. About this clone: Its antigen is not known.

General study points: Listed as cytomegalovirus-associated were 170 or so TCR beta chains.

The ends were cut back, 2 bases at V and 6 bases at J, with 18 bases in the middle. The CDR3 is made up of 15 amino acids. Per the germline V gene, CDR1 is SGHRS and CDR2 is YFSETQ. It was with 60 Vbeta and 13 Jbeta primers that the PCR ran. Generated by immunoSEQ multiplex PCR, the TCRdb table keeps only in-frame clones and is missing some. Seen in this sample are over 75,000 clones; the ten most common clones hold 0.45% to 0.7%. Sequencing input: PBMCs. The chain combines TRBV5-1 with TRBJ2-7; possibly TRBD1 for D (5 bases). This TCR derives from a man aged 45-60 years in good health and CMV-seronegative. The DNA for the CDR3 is TGCGCCAGCAGCTTAGTATTCAGGGCCATGGGCGAGCAGTACTTC. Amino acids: CASSLVFRAMGEQYF.